This TCR beta chain was sequenced during a study of T cells in narcolepsy. General observations from the study: Blood of same and different patients, but not healthy controls, reportedly held recurring autoreactive clonotypes. No autoreactive T cell clone sequences appeared in some memory CD4+ repertoires.

Regarding this clone: Its antigen is still unknown.

Generated by immunoSEQ multiplex PCR, the TCRdb table keeps only in-frame clones and is missing some. The table shows some 35,000 clones, with more than 75% occurring only once. Germline CDR1 LNHDA, CDR2 SQIVND (reference sequence). The ends were cut back, 4 bases at V and 1 base at J, with 14 bases in the middle. The CDR3 length is 16 residues. V and J are TRBV19 and TRBJ1-5, with a tentative D call TRBD1 (6 bases). The TCR sequence derives from a human donor with narcolepsy. The sample comprised CD45RA- memory CD4+ T cells from PBMCs. The CDR3 here is CASSRGQPNSNQPQHF. The CDR3 nucleotides are TGTGCCAGTAGTAGAGGACAGCCGAACAGCAATCAGCCCCAGCATTTT.